This paragraph reports one T cell receptor (beta chain). PCR primers comprised 60 Vbeta and 13 Jbeta primers. Method: immunoSEQ multiplex PCR; TCRdb's copy keeps in-frame clones and lacks some. The table shows approximately 220,000 clones, with over 80% occurring only once. This entry comes from a study of cytomegalovirus exposure and HLA in healthy donors. The germline CDR1 and CDR2 sequences are SGHAT and FQNNGV. V lost 4 bases, J lost 4 bases, and 10 bases stayed unmatched. There are 16 residues in the CDR3. The TCR originated in a boy under 10 years old in good health and CMV-seronegative. Sequencing input: PBMCs. The chain employs TRBV11-2 and TRBJ2-1; 7 bases are shared with TRBD2. The CDR3 loop is CASSSPKLAVYNEQFF. The CDR3 coding sequence is TGTGCCAGCAGCTCGCCTAAGCTAGCGGTATACAATGAGCAGTTCTTC.